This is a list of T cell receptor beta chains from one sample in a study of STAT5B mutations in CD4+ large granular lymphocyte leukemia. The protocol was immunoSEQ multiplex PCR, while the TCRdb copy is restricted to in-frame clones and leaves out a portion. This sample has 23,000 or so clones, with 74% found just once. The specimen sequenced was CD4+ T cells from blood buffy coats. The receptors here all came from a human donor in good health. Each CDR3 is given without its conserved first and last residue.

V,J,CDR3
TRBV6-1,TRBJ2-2,ASSFQSVTGELF
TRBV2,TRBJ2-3,ASSEIGTDTQY
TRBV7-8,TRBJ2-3,ASSSVRRGVSDTQY
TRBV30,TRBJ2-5,AWHTGGAETQY
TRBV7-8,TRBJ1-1,ASSPPRGWGTEAF
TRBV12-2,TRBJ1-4,ASRRGTFHPHNEKLF
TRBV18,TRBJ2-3,ASSTTQAGGSDTQY
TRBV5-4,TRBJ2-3,ASSLDGRPVTDTQY
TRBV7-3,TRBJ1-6,ASSLISNSPLH
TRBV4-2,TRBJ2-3,ASSLLGTDTQY
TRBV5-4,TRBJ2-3,ASSAGQGAADTQY
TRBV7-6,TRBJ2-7,ASSTRQGRYEQY
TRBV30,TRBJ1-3,AWRLQGFGNTIY
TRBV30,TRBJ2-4,AWGGDRATLRPKNIQY
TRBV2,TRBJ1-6,ASSDWRGGSGSPLH
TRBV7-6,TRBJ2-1,ASSLGEAEQF
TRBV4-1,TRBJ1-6,ASSQPLTGQISSPLH
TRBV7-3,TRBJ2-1,ASSLGTGLAGLASYNEQF
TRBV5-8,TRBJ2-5,ASSTPAALQETQY
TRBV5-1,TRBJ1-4,ASGVGGVLEKLF
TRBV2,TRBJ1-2,ASSQGKDGYT
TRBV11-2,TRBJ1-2,ASSPTGGWGYT
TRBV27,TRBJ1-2,ASSFHGTGYGYT
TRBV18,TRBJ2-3,ASSRGQGNTDTQY
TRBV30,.,AWKWELEQY
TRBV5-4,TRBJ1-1,ASSLPITDRLDTEAF
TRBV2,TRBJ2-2,ASSEMGGTGELF
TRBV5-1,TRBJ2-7,ASSPQVLSSYEQY
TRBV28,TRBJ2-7,ASTPGYTSQY
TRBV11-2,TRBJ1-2,ASSLRVHPRGYT
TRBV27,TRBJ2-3,ASNPVGTGGTDTQY
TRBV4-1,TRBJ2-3,ASSRVSGFDRTDTQY
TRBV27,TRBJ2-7,ASSLSFSGNAYEQY
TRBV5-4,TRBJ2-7,ASSFMGQGTWS
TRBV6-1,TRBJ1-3,ATMGQLGNTIY
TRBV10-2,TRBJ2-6,ASREASGANVLT
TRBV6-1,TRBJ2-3,ASNYGESTDTQY
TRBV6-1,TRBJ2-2,ASSVWNTGELF
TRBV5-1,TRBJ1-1,ASALRNTEAF
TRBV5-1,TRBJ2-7,ASSPDPGLAGEQY
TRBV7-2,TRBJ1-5,ASSGDRASNQPQH
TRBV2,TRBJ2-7,ASSRDRGRAYEQY
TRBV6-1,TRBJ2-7,ASSSGTGGYYEQY
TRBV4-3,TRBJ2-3,ASSFGLGTDTQY
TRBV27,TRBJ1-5,ASSLRGGAQH